This passage covers 26 T cell receptor beta chains from one sample sequenced in a study of T cells in localized non-small cell lung cancer (dated by TCRdb to 2019 to 2021). Receptor libraries were prepared by the immunoSEQ multiplex PCR assay. TCRdb holds this immuneACCESS table with in-frame rearrangements only. Some clones are missing; in checked studies, unresolved V genes explain under half, and the rest has no known cause. A total of 61,000 or so clones appear in this sample, roughly 90% of them only once. Roughly 5.5% of the sample goes to the ten largest clones. The input for sequencing was peripheral blood, taken before any cancer treatment. The receptor source for this set is a woman aged 40-69 years with stage I lung adenocarcinoma.

The genes are TRBV27 and TRBJ2-1; possible D gene TRBD1, 6 bases. CDR3 size: 19 residues. Between the trimmed V and J ends, which lost 8 bases and 0 bases, there was a span of 26 bases. Germline CDR1 reads MNHEY; CDR2 reads SMNVEV (reference sequence). The CDR3, as DNA: TGTGCCAGCGCGAATTCCGGACAGAGAGGACGACACTCCTACAATGAGCAGTTCTTC. Translation: CASANSGQRGRHSYNEQFF.

The chain employs TRBV19 and TRBJ2-5, with 13 bases aligning to TRBD2. From germline, CDR1 is LNHDA and CDR2 SQIVND (reference sequence). The V gene end was trimmed by 4 bases and the J gene end by 6 bases; junction bases not matched to a gene: 5. CDR3 size: 15 residues. CDR3 sequence: CASSTTSGGKQTQYF. CDR3 coding DNA: TGTGCCAGTAGTACGACTAGCGGGGGGAAACAGACCCAGTACTTC.

As concerns this clone: One end of the junction does not line up with germline, which may come from a read error. The chain combines TRBV29-1 with TRBJ2-2; no definite D call. Germline CDR1 SQVTM, CDR2 ANQGSEA. The CDR3 consists of 12 residues. In DNA, the CDR3 is TGCAGCGTTGAAGAGAACGCCGGGGAGCTGTTTTTT. Protein product: CSVEENAGELFF.

The genes are TRBV5-5 and TRBJ1-1; D is undetermined. Trimming removed 5 bases at V and 4 bases at J, with 15 bases between. The CDR3 length is 14 residues. CDR1 is SGHKS and CDR2 is YYEKEE in the germline V gene (reference sequence). The CDR3 DNA reads as TGTGCCAGCAGTTATGTTAAAACGGGCACTGAAGCTTTCTTT. Translating it yields CASSYVKTGTEAFF.

Of note for this clone: The junction does not match germline at one end; this may be a read error. The chain employs TRBV7-7 and TRBJ2-3; a possible D gene is TRBD1 (5 bases). The CDR3 extends over 17 amino acids. Germline V gives CDR1 SSHAT, CDR2 FNYEAQ (reference sequence). CDR3 amino acids: CASSSQTGIPSTDTQYF. The DNA for the CDR3 is TGTGCTAGCAGCTCCCAAACAGGAATACCCAGCACAGATACGCAGTATTTT.

The chain has TRBV5-6 and TRBJ2-3; TRBD2 might be the D (6 bases). The CDR3 extends over 16 amino acids. V was shortened by 1 base and J by 6 bases, with 18 bases between the two germline ends. Germline CDR1 reads SGHDT; CDR2 reads YYEEEE. The CDR3 protein is CASSLFTSRVVDTQYF. The CDR3 DNA reads as TGTGCCAGCAGCTTGTTTACTAGCAGGGTCGTCGATACGCAGTATTTT. The full variable domain, with the rest looked up from reference TRBV5-6 and TRBJ2-3, is DAGVTQSPTHLIKTRGQQVTLRCSPKSGHDTVSWYQQALGQGPQFIFQYYEEEERQRGNFPDRFSGHQFPNYSSELNVNALLLGDSALYLCASSLFTSRVVDTQYFGPGTRLTVL.

The chain is built from TRBV11-3 and TRBJ2-6; D possibly corresponds to TRBD2 (7 bases). The CDR3 is 15 residues long. The V end lost 3 bases, the J end lost 3 bases, and 9 bases lay between the germline ends. CDR1 and CDR2 (germline): SGHNT, YENEEA. The CDR3 DNA reads TGTGCCAGCAGCTTGGGGGGGCTTGGGGCCAACGTCCTGACTTTC. This gives the protein CASSLGGLGANVLTF.

The sample holds one count of this clone. The J gene is TRBJ1-6, the V gene TRBV30, with D tentatively TRBD1 (5 bases). This CDR3 is 15 amino acids long. The V gene lost 4 bases and the J gene lost 7 bases, with 17 bases spanning the gap. From germline, CDR1 is GTSNPN and CDR2 SVGIG (reference sequence). The CDR3 DNA follows: TGTGCCTGGATGAGGGGTGGTCTTTTGAATTCACCCCTCCACTTT. Its protein product is CAWMRGGLLNSPLHF.

J is TRBJ1-2 and V is TRBV19; D is perhaps TRBD1 (5 bases). V lost 5 bases and J lost 1, with 17 bases in between. Germline CDR1 is LNHDA and CDR2 is SQIVND (reference sequence). The CDR3 length is 16 residues. The CDR3 loop reads CASSPRRQTINYGYTF. CDR3 nucleotide sequence: TGTGCCAGTAGTCCGAGACGACAGACAATTAACTATGGCTACACCTTC.

The J gene is TRBJ2-7, the V gene TRBV6-1; 9 nucleotides line up with TRBD1. The CDR3 length is 14 residues. Germline V gene lookup returns CDR1 MNHNS and CDR2 SASEGT. V shed 2 bases, J shed 9 bases, and the junction held 8 bases outside the gene matches. The CDR3 sequence: CASSESDRGTGQYF. DNA of the CDR3: TGTGCCAGCAGTGAATCCGACAGGGGGACAGGGCAGTACTTC.

V usage is TRBV7-2 and J usage is TRBJ2-5; 12 nucleotides agree with TRBD2. The CDR3 covers 15 residues. The germline gives CDR1 SGHTA, CDR2 FQGNSA. J was trimmed by 2 bases and V by 3 bases; bases with no gene match: 1. DNA of the CDR3: TGTGCCAGCAGCTTGGGACTAGCGGGTCAAGAGACCCAGTACTTC. The encoded protein is CASSLGLAGQETQYF.

The chain combines TRBV5-1 with TRBJ1-1; 10 bases map to TRBD1. CDR1 and CDR2 from the germline V gene are SGHRS and YFSETQ. Trimming took 3 bases from V and 7 from J; bases not matched to a gene: 3. The CDR3 is made up of 13 amino acids. This CDR3 reads CASSSTGGGEAFF. In DNA, the CDR3 is TGCGCCAGCAGCTCGACAGGGGGCGGTGAAGCTTTCTTT.

The chain links TRBV13 to TRBJ1-1; D gene unclear. V dropped 2 bases and J dropped 6 bases, with 10 bases sitting between them. This CDR3 is built from 13 residues. Germline CDR1 is PRHDT and CDR2 is FYEKMQ (reference sequence). The chain's CDR3 is CASSLSGVAEAFF. The CDR3 nucleotides are TGTGCCAGCAGCTTATCCGGGGTCGCTGAAGCTTTCTTT.

This clone was picked up a small number of times. DNA for the CDR3: TGTGCCAGCAGCCCTGGGACGATCCCTGAAGCTTTCTTT. It encodes CASSPGTIPEAFF. The chain couples TRBV5-5 to TRBJ1-1; TRBD1 is a possible D gene (5 bases). Germline assignment: CDR1 SGHKS and CDR2 YYEKEE (reference sequence). Trimming took 4 bases from V and 6 from J, leaving 13 bases between them. The CDR3 sequence is 13 residues long.

V usage is TRBV19 and J usage is TRBJ1-2; D remains unclear. Germline assignment: CDR1 LNHDA and CDR2 SQIVND (reference sequence). Trimming left V 4 bases short and J 0 bases short, with 12 bases between. The length of the CDR3 is 15 residues. This chain's CDR3 is CASSTGPVTNYGYTF. The CDR3 nucleotides are TGTGCCAGTAGTACAGGACCCGTCACTAACTATGGCTACACCTTC.

The genes are TRBV29-1 and TRBJ1-4; no clear D gene. The CDR3 has 14 residues. V gave up 4 bases and J gave up 4 bases, with 13 bases separating them. The V gene's germline CDR1 is SQVTM and CDR2 ANQGSEA. CDR3 DNA: TGCAGCGTTGCTTACGCGGGCTTTAATGAAAAACTGTTTTTT. Protein product: CSVAYAGFNEKLFF.

J is TRBJ2-7 and V is TRBV5-1; possible D gene TRBD2, 6 bases. V lost 4 bases, J lost 4 bases, and 15 bases lay in between. This CDR3 comprises 14 residues. CDR1 and CDR2 from the germline V gene are SGHRS and YFSETQ. This chain's CDR3 is CASSVGGALYEQYF. CDR3 nucleotides: TGCGCCAGCAGCGTCGGAGGGGCGTTATACGAGCAGTACTTC.

The gene calls are TRBV5-8 and TRBJ1-5; D may be TRBD1 (5 bases). V was pared by 0 bases and J by 3 bases, with 10 bases between. CDR3 length: 15 residues. Germline V gives CDR1 SGHTS, CDR2 YDEGEE. The CDR3 DNA follows: TGTGCCAGCAGCTTGGAAGGGGCCAACAATCAGCCCCAGCATTTT. It codes for CASSLEGANNQPQHF.

The V call is TRBV19, the J call TRBJ1-5, with TRBD1 as a possible D gene (6 bases). The V gene's germline CDR1 is LNHDA and CDR2 SQIVND (reference sequence). V dropped 7 bases and J dropped 3 bases, with 16 bases sitting between them. CDR3 size: 15 residues. Here the CDR3 reads CASKGAGTFNQPQHF. In DNA, the CDR3 is TGTGCCAGTAAAGGGGCCGGGACATTCAATCAGCCCCAGCATTTT.

The rearrangement uses TRBV29-1 and TRBJ1-2; TRBD1 aligns across 9 bases. V was pared by 4 bases and J by 6 bases, with 9 bases of the junction left unmatched. This CDR3 contains 14 residues. Germline V lookup: CDR1 SQVTM, CDR2 ANQGSEA. The CDR3 bases are TGCAGCGTTGCCGGGTACAGGGGGCAAGATGGCTACACCTTC. Its translation is CSVAGYRGQDGYTF. The entire variable domain, with the rest obtained from reference TRBV29-1 and TRBJ1-2, is as follows: SAVISQKPSRDICQRGTSLTIQCQVDSQVTMMFWYRQQPGQSLTLIATANQGSEATYESGFVIDKFPISRPNLTFSTLTVSNMSPEDSSIYLCSVAGYRGQDGYTFGSGTRLTVV.

The chain uses TRBV30 and TRBJ1-1; D not certain. Germline CDR1 and CDR2: GTSNPN and SVGIG (reference sequence). V was clipped by 2 bases and J by 1 base, with 8 bases between them. The CDR3 totals 13 residues. The CDR3 region is CAWSQTQNTEAFF. The CDR3 DNA follows: TGTGCCTGGAGTCAGACACAGAACACTGAAGCTTTCTTT.

The J gene is TRBJ2-3, the V gene TRBV5-6, with D possibly matching TRBD1 (6 bases). Trimming shortened V by 4 bases and J by 1 base, and 13 bases separated the two germline ends. The CDR3 length is 15 residues. CDR1 and CDR2 from the germline V gene are SGHDT and YYEEEE. CDR3 protein: CASSTIQGRTDTQYF. CDR3 DNA: TGTGCCAGCAGCACAATACAGGGTCGCACAGATACGCAGTATTTT.

The V gene is TRBV5-1, the J gene TRBJ1-2; weak D call: TRBD1 (6 bases). The length of the CDR3 is 14 residues. Germline V gene data show CDR1 as SGHRS and CDR2 as YFSETQ. The V and J ends lost 4 bases and 7 bases respectively, with 17 bases between them. CDR3 sequence (DNA): TGCGCCAGCAGCCCACTAAGACAGGCGGGTGGCTACACCTTC. Translation: CASSPLRQAGGYTF.

V gene TRBV21-1 combines with J gene TRBJ2-4; no check of the table's D call, TRBD2, against the DNA was made. TRBV21-1 has pseudogene status. There are 15 residues in the CDR3. CDR3 in amino acids: CASSPPGEAKNIQYF. Here the CDR3 DNA reads TGTGCCAGCAGCCCCCCGGGAGAAGCCAAAAACATTCAGTACTTC.

The V call is TRBV28, the J call TRBJ1-4; D gene ambiguous. The ends were cut back, 2 bases at V and 5 bases at J, with 12 bases in the middle. The V gene's germline CDR1 is MDHEN and CDR2 SYDVKM. The CDR3 contains 15 residues. CDR3 sequence (DNA): TGTGCCAGCAGTTTAAGTACCGGCCCCAATGAAAAACTGTTTTTT. Amino acids: CASSLSTGPNEKLFF. Looking up the rest from reference TRBV28 and TRBJ1-4 gives the full variable domain: DVKVTQSSRYLVKRTGEKVFLECVQDMDHENMFWYRQDPGLGLRLIYFSYDVKMKEKGDIPEGYSVSREKKERFSLILESASTNQTSMYLCASSLSTGPNEKLFFGSGTQLSVL.

The V call is TRBV19, the J call TRBJ2-7; D ambiguous. V gave up 5 bases and J gave up 3 bases, with 14 bases separating them. Germline V gene sequence: CDR1 LNHDA, CDR2 SQIVND (reference sequence). The CDR3 length is 14 residues. CDR3 nucleotides: TGTGCCAGTAGTCAGATCGGCATCAGCTACGAGCAGTACTTC. Amino acids: CASSQIGISYEQYF.